This paragraph reports one T cell receptor beta chain. This record belongs to a study of patients and donors after allogeneic stem cell transplantation. TCRdb passed the RT-PCR reads through MiXCR, listing each CDR3 protein once. The sample has about 110,000 distinct CDR3 sequences; approximately 35% are singletons. The CDR3 sequence is 11 residues long. V lost 3 bases to trimming and J lost 0 bases, with 3 bases between them. CDR1 GTSNPN and CDR2 SVGIG come from the germline V gene (reference sequence). The material sequenced was blood, either unsorted or a sorted T cell fraction (not recorded which). This receptor was identified in a human donor who was either an allogeneic HSCT recipient or a stem cell or donor lymphocyte infusion donor (not recorded which). It is not recorded whose cells these are; they may come from a transplant donor. The chain joins TRBV30 to TRBJ2-7; D unclear. CDR3 DNA: TGTGCCTGGAGCGACTCCTACGAGCAGTACTTC. Protein: CAWSDSYEQYF.